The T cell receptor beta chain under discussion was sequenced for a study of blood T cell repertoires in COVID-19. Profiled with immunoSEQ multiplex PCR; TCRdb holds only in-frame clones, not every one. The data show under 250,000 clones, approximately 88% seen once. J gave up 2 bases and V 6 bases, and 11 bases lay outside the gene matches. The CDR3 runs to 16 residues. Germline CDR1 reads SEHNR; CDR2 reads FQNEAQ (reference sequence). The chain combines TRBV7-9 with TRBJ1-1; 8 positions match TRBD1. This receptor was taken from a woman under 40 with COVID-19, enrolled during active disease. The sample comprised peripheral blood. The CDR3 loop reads CASSEQGAPLNTEAFF. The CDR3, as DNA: TGTGCCAGCAGTGAGCAGGGGGCACCTCTAAACACTGAAGCTTTCTTT.